This TCR beta chain appears in the sequencing data of a study of identical twins. Germline CDR1 reads SGDLS; CDR2 reads YYNGEE. The V gene lost 0 bases and the J gene lost 4 bases, with 4 bases spanning the gap. The CDR3 is 12 residues long. Findings of the study overall: Weaker excess twin sharing was observed in beta out-of-frame sequences.

This clonotype came up a few times. The antigen is undetermined. Template switching added a universal primer site; cDNA carried unique molecular identifiers. From the 5' RACE reads, TCRdb called clonotypes with MiXCR, one entry per CDR3 protein. The data show some 1,600,000 distinct CDR3 sequences, roughly a third seen once. The sequencing input was cord blood. The source is a newborn girl in good health. The J gene is TRBJ1-2, the V gene TRBV9; D uncertain. DNA for the CDR3: TGTGCCAGCAGCGTAGTGGTCTATGGCTACACCTTC. As protein: CASSVVVYGYTF.